These 19 T cell receptor beta chains originate from one sample sequenced in a study of shared clonotypes between healthy human individuals. Profiled with immunoSEQ multiplex PCR; TCRdb holds only in-frame clones, not every one. The sample shows about 530,000 clones, 90% to 96% of them seen only once. The sample taken for sequencing was naive CD4+ T cells sorted from blood. Subset denoted: CD45RA+ positively selected. The receptor source for this set is a young woman in good health.

The chain is built from TRBV7-3 and TRBJ2-1; D assignment may be TRBD1 or TRBD2 (5 bases each). Germline-derived CDR1 and CDR2 are SGHTA and FQGTGA. The CDR3 length is 17 residues. The germline V and J ends were trimmed by 4 bases and 5 bases, with 21 bases remaining between them. DNA for the CDR3: TGTGCCAGCAGCTCCACGATTTTGGGGGAGAGAGACAATGAGCAGTTCTTC. It codes for CASSSTILGERDNEQFF.

The chain has TRBV23-1 and TRBJ2-5, with 8 bases identical to TRBD1. The J call may be wrong; the DNA end is better matched by TRBJ2-7. TRBV23-1 is reported as an ORF; its role is uncertain. The CDR3 is made up of 18 amino acids. The CDR3 DNA reads TGCGCCAGCAGTCAATCACATAACAGGGGGATCAGCTCCTACGAGCAGTACTTC. Amino acid sequence: CASSQSHNRGISSYEQYF.

The chain is built from TRBV7-9 and TRBJ2-2, with 7 positions matching TRBD2. V lost 5 bases, J lost 5 bases, and 14 bases stayed unmatched. CDR3 size: 17 residues. Germline V CDR1 and CDR2: SEHNR, FQNEAQ (reference sequence). CDR3 coding DNA: TGTGCCAGCAGCACCGGGACTACCAACCTGGGGACCGGGGAGCTGTTTTTT. It encodes CASSTGTTNLGTGELFF.

The rearrangement uses TRBV4-2 and TRBJ1-3; D gene uncertain. Trimming took 2 bases from V and 2 from J, leaving 22 bases between them. Germline V CDR1 and CDR2: LGHNA, YNFKEQ. The CDR3 length is 19 residues. CDR3 region: CASSQRTPGPYEPGNTIYF. The CDR3 DNA follows: TGTGCCAGCAGCCAAAGAACGCCGGGTCCCTACGAACCTGGAAACACCATATATTTT.

The rearrangement links TRBV6-1 to TRBJ1-1, with D unclear. Trimming removed 1 base from V and 2 bases from J, with 8 bases in between. This CDR3 has 14 amino acids. The germline V gene has CDR1 MNHNS and CDR2 SASEGT. The CDR3 sequence: CASSEVGSNTEAFF. CDR3 coding DNA: TGTGCCAGCAGTGAAGTGGGGAGCAACACTGAAGCTTTCTTT.

As DNA, the CDR3 is TGCGCCAGCAGCTTGGCCGGGCACCCGAGCACAGATACGCAGTATTTT. This encodes CASSLAGHPSTDTQYF. This chain connects TRBV5-1 to TRBJ2-3, with D uncertain. Germline V CDR1 and CDR2: SGHRS, YFSETQ. This CDR3 contains 16 residues. Trimming cost V 0 bases and J 0 bases, with 11 bases left between them.

The chain combines TRBV9 with TRBJ2-5; D may correspond to TRBD1 or TRBD2 (6 bases each). Trimming took 2 bases from V and 1 from J, leaving 15 bases between them. This CDR3 is built from 16 residues. CDR1 is SGDLS, CDR2 YYNGEE, per germline. In DNA form, the CDR3 reads TGTGCCAGCAGCGTGGGGGGCAGTAGGGCCCAAGAGACCCAGTACTTC. Translated, it gives CASSVGGSRAQETQYF.

CDR3 sequence: CASSTPGQGSYEQFF. CDR3 nucleotides: TGTGCCAGTAGTACCCCGGGACAGGGCTCGTATGAGCAGTTCTTC. The chain recombines TRBV19 with TRBJ2-1, with TRBD1 matching 9 bases. The J segment lost 8 bases and the V segment lost 4 bases, leaving 9 bases of the junction unmatched. This CDR3 comprises 15 residues. The germline CDR1 and CDR2 sequences are LNHDA and SQIVND (reference sequence). The complete variable domain, with remaining parts taken from reference TRBV19 and TRBJ2-1, reads DGGITQSPKYLFRKEGQNVTLSCEQNLNHDAMYWYRQDPGQGLRLIYYSQIVNDFQKGDIAEGYSVSREKKESFPLTVTSAQKNPTAFYLCASSTPGQGSYEQFFGPGTRLTVL.

This clone was recorded only once. This rearrangement joins TRBV20-1 to TRBJ1-4; D unresolved. The V end lost 0 bases, the J end lost 9 bases, and 5 bases lay between the germline ends. CDR1 is DFQATT and CDR2 is SNEGSKA in the germline V gene (reference sequence). There are 11 residues in the CDR3. CDR3 bases: TGCAGTGCTAGAGATCAGCAAAAACTGTTTTTT. This translates into CSARDQQKLFF.

This clone has only one observation. The V and J genes are TRBV28 and TRBJ1-5; a possible D gene is TRBD1 (6 bases). Germline V gene lookup returns CDR1 MDHEN and CDR2 SYDVKM. The CDR3 is 16 residues long. The germline V and J ends were trimmed by 1 base and 7 bases, with 17 bases remaining between them. CDR3 protein: CASSLFHLQGWQPQHF. In DNA, the CDR3 is TGTGCCAGCAGTTTATTCCATCTACAGGGTTGGCAGCCCCAGCATTTT.

This chain uses TRBV5-4 with TRBJ2-5; TRBD1 matches 10 bases. The CDR3 covers 17 residues. The V gene end was trimmed by 0 bases and the J gene end by 4 bases; junction bases not matched to a gene: 9. Germline V CDR1 and CDR2: SGHNT, YYREEE (reference sequence). The CDR3 here is CASSLGGLDRGLETQYF. The CDR3 DNA sequence: TGTGCCAGCAGCTTGGGCGGTCTAGACAGGGGGCTAGAGACCCAGTACTTC.

The chain combines TRBV2 with TRBJ2-7; the match to TRBD1 covers 10 bases. Per germline, CDR1 SNHLY and CDR2 FYNNEI. With 6 bases clipped from V and 5 bases from J, the junction kept 13 bases outside the gene matches. This CDR3 has 16 amino acids. In nucleotides, the CDR3 is TGTGCCAGCAGACGAGTAAGAGCCGGGACAGGGGACGAGCAGTACTTC. Its translation is CASRRVRAGTGDEQYF.

This chain connects TRBV6-5 to TRBJ1-2; TRBD1 might be the D (5 bases). Per the germline V gene, CDR1 is MNHEY and CDR2 is SVGAGI. V was shortened by 2 bases and J by 8 bases, with 12 bases between the two germline ends. The CDR3 runs to 13 residues. As DNA, the CDR3 is TGTGCCAGCAGTTACCAAGACAGCTGGGGCTACACCTTC. Translated: CASSYQDSWGYTF.

This chain links TRBV18 with TRBJ2-1; TRBD2 aligns across 14 bases. The CDR3 contains 16 residues. Unmatched junction bases numbered 8, after V lost 6 bases and J lost 7 bases. Germline lookup yields CDR1 KGHSH and CDR2 LQKENI. CDR3 protein: CASSPRLAGGENEQFF. CDR3 sequence (DNA): TGTGCCAGCTCTCCGAGACTAGCGGGAGGGGAAAATGAGCAGTTCTTC.

The chain links TRBV28 to TRBJ2-5; no reliable D call. There are 15 residues in the CDR3. V lost 6 bases to trimming and J lost 1 base, with 15 bases between them. Germline CDR1 and CDR2: MDHEN and SYDVKM. The CDR3 here is CASRTRPGFQETQYF. For the CDR3, the DNA is TGTGCCAGCAGGACCCGACCGGGCTTCCAAGAGACCCAGTACTTC.

This clone showed up just once. V usage is TRBV18 and J usage is TRBJ2-7, with D tentatively TRBD1 or TRBD2 (6 bases each). CDR1 and CDR2 (germline): KGHSH, LQKENI. The CDR3 spans 15 residues. V was pared by 3 bases and J by 0 bases, with 12 bases between. CDR3 DNA: TGTGCCAGCTCACCGTGGGGGGCCGTCTCCTACGAGCAGTACTTC. Protein sequence: CASSPWGAVSYEQYF.

This chain connects TRBV18 to TRBJ1-3; 8 bases line up with TRBD1. The CDR3 is 16 residues long. Looked up from germline, CDR1 is KGHSH and CDR2 is LQKENI. V was pared by 3 bases and J by 2 bases, with 6 bases of the junction left unmatched. CDR3 nucleotides: TGTGCCAGCTCACCCTCGTTGGACAGGGCTGGAAACACCATATATTTT. Protein sequence: CASSPSLDRAGNTIYF.

The chain carries TRBV4-2 and TRBJ1-3, with D possibly being TRBD1 (6 bases). Trimming removed 2 bases from V and 0 bases from J, with 20 bases in between. CDR1 is LGHNA and CDR2 is YNFKEQ in the germline V gene. This CDR3 contains 19 residues. CDR3: CASSQKWGKGHFSGNTIYF. DNA of the CDR3: TGTGCCAGCAGCCAAAAATGGGGCAAGGGACACTTCTCTGGAAACACCATATATTTT.

The J gene is TRBJ2-1, the V gene TRBV28; D might be TRBD2 (6 bases). This CDR3 contains 18 residues. CDR1 and CDR2 (germline): MDHEN, SYDVKM. Deletions cut 6 bases from V and 2 bases from J, with 23 bases between. The CDR3 loop is CASSPPDYGRDPYNEQFF. DNA for the CDR3: TGTGCCAGCAGCCCTCCCGACTACGGGCGGGACCCCTACAATGAGCAGTTCTTC.